Listed below are T cell receptor beta chains from one sample, sequenced in a study of shared clonotypes between healthy human individuals. Generated by immunoSEQ multiplex PCR, the TCRdb table keeps only in-frame clones and is missing some. Of some 550,000 clones in the sample, roughly 97% were seen once. The sequencing input was naive CD4+ T cells sorted from blood. Receptors originate from a woman aged 25 to 39 in good health. Each CDR3 is given with its conserved first and last residue. A D gene is named only where the DNA matches it firmly. Only part of the rows carry a size: once, few, many, or a class if the clone is expanded.

TRBV6-6	TRBJ1-1	-	-	CASSYQTGMNTEAFF	TGTGCCAGCAGTTACCAGACAGGAATGAACACTGAAGCTTTCTTT
TRBV7-9	TRBJ2-2	-	-	CASSLARENTGELFF	TGTGCCAGCAGCTTAGCCAGGGAGAACACCGGGGAGCTGTTTTTT
TRBV28	TRBJ1-2	-	-	CASGGASETGNYGYTF	TGTGCCAGCGGGGGGGCCTCCGAGACAGGAAATTATGGCTACACCTTC
TRBV11-3	TRBJ2-1	TRBD1	-	CASSPGGPYNEQFF	TGTGCCAGCAGCCCAGGGGGACCCTACAATGAGCAGTTCTTC
TRBV28	TRBJ2-2	-	few	CASSLTVPGELFF	TGTGCCAGCAGTTTAACAGTTCCCGGGGAGCTGTTTTTT
TRBV18	TRBJ1-1	-	-	CASSAAGLLEGAEAFF	TGTGCCAGCTCTGCCGCGGGTCTCCTCGAAGGGGCTGAAGCTTTCTTT
TRBV9	TRBJ1-2	-	-	CASSVLTGGYTF	TGTGCCAGCAGCGTCCTAACGGGGGGCTACACCTTC
TRBV9	TRBJ2-1	TRBD2	-	CASSATSGHYNEQFF	TGTGCCAGCAGCGCCACTAGCGGGCATTACAATGAGCAGTTCTTC
TRBV28	TRBJ1-5	-	-	CASREGRNQPQHF	TGTGCCAGCAGGGAGGGGAGAAATCAGCCCCAGCATTTT
TRBV2	TRBJ2-7	-	-	CASSREGGAYEQYF	TGTGCCAGCAGCCGAGAAGGGGGGGCCTACGAGCAGTACTTC
TRBV28	TRBJ2-1	-	-	CASSLGNPPEQFF	TGTGCCAGCAGTTTAGGTAACCCACCTGAGCAGTTCTTC
TRBV19	TRBJ1-6	-	-	CASSLSGASNNSPLHF	TGTGCCAGTAGTCTTTCAGGGGCCTCCAATAATTCACCCCTCCACTTT
TRBV10-3	TRBJ1-3	-	-	CAISEGSNSGNTIYF	TGTGCCATCAGTGAGGGATCTAACTCTGGAAACACCATATATTTT
TRBV18	TRBJ2-1	TRBD2	-	CASSPSSGSSYNEQFF	TGTGCCAGCTCACCCTCAAGCGGGAGCTCCTACAATGAGCAGTTCTTC
TRBV28	TRBJ2-3	TRBD2	many	CASSPLGLAGGTDTQYF	TGTGCCAGCAGTCCATTGGGACTAGCGGGCGGCACAGATACGCAGTATTTT
TRBV7-9	TRBJ1-6	TRBD1	-	CASSPGQDLPLHF	TGTGCCAGCAGCCCGGGACAGGACTTACCCCTCCACTTT
TRBV2	TRBJ2-7	-	-	CASKRTDEAEQYF	TGTGCCAGCAAGAGGACAGACGAGGCCGAGCAGTACTTC
TRBV5-1	TRBJ2-3	TRBD1	-	CASSLGDRAGTDTQYF	TGCGCCAGCAGCTTGGGGGACAGGGCTGGCACAGATACGCAGTATTTT